Below, 2 T cell receptor beta chains from the same sample are listed, as sequenced in a study of T cells after yellow fever vaccination. One entry per CDR3 protein results from TCRdb running MiXCR on the 5' RACE reads. The table lists hundreds of thousands of distinct CDR3 sequences, 12% of them singletons. This sample comprised CD4+ T cells sorted from PBMCs, obtained 15 days after the yellow fever booster vaccination. These TCRs come from a man younger than 35 who received the YFV17D yellow fever vaccine.

This clonotype was observed at least ten times. V usage is TRBV3-1 and J usage is TRBJ2-6; 7 positions agree with TRBD2. The germline V gene has CDR1 LGHDT and CDR2 YNNKEL (reference sequence). The V gene end was trimmed by 0 bases and the J gene end by 4 bases; junction bases not matched to a gene: 3. This CDR3 has 16 residues. The CDR3 loop is CASSQEGREGANVLTF. The CDR3 DNA follows: TGTGCCAGCAGCCAAGAAGGGAGGGAAGGGGCCAACGTCCTGACTTTC.

This clonotype was found a few times. The V gene is TRBV12-3 or TRBV12-4, the J gene TRBJ2-3; 7 positions match TRBD1. V lost 6 bases to trimming and J lost 2 bases; unmatched junction nucleotides: 11. The CDR3 extends over 16 amino acids. The CDR3 nucleotides read TGTGCCAGCAGGAAAATTACAGGGGCACCCACAGATACGCAGTATTTT. As protein: CASRKITGAPTDTQYF.